This T cell receptor (beta chain) is from a study of cytomegalovirus exposure and HLA in healthy donors. General observations from the study: As a later analysis revealed, most CMV-associated TCR beta chains appeared HLA-restricted. What TCR beta sequences reportedly achieved was accurate prediction of HLA-A and HLA-B alleles in most subjects.

PCR primers comprised 60 Vbeta and 13 Jbeta primers. TCRdb keeps only in-frame clones here, not all; method: immunoSEQ multiplex PCR. The profile shows around 100,000 clones, over 80% of them singletons. A word on this clone: Its antigen is not known.

The CDR3 has 13 amino acids. V lost 1 base and J lost 10, with 8 bases in between. CDR1 and CDR2 from the germline V gene are LNHDA and SQIVND (reference sequence). The receptor was derived from a man aged 35-49 years in good health and CMV-seronegative. This chain joins TRBV19 and TRBJ1-6; TRBD1 is a possible D gene (5 bases). Input material: PBMCs. The CDR3 nucleotides are TGTGCCAGTAGTATAGTCCCAGGGTCACCCCTCCACTTT. Its protein is CASSIVPGSPLHF.